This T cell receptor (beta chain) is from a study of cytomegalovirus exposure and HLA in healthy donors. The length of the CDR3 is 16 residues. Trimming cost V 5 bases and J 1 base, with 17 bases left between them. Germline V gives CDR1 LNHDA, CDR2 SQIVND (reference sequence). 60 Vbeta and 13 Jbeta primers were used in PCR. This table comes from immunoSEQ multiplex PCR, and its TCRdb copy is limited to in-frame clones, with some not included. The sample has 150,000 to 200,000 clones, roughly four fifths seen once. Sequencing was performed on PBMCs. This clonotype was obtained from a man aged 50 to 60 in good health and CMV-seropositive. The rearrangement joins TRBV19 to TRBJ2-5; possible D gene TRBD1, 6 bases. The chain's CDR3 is CASSFGVDRTQETQYF. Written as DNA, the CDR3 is TGTGCCAGTAGTTTCGGGGTGGACAGAACCCAAGAGACCCAGTACTTC. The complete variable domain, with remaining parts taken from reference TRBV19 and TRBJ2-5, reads DGGITQSPKYLFRKEGQNVTLSCEQNLNHDAMYWYRQDPGQGLRLIYYSQIVNDFQKGDIAEGYSVSREKKESFPLTVTSAQKNPTAFYLCASSFGVDRTQETQYFGPGTRLLVL.